The clone carrying this TCR beta chain showed up just a few times. The antigen is not known. Unique molecular identifiers were built into the TCR beta cDNA libraries. TCRdb independently ran MiXCR on the PCR reads; one entry per CDR3 protein. The data contain roughly 800,000 distinct CDR3 sequences, roughly 30% of them singletons. These data originate in a study of post-analysis software for immune sequencing data. Broader study findings: The authors found that F measure strongly co-clustered same-batch samples. Five TRBV segments were significantly more frequent in patients than in controls. TRBV5-6, TRBV5-1 and TRBV20-1 were among these segments. Patients with multiple sclerosis recorded significantly lower normalized Chao1 diversity than controls, the study found.

The CDR3 consists of 12 residues. CDR1 ENHRY and CDR2 SYGVKD come from the germline V gene. V gave up 11 bases and J gave up 2 bases, with 12 bases separating them. The chain recombines TRBV10-3 with TRBJ1-1; no clear D. The TCR was taken from a girl between 10 and 17 years old with multiple sclerosis. Sequenced sample: blood. CDR3 region: CASGEDNTEAFF. Here the CDR3 DNA reads TGTGCCTCCGGGGAGGACAACACTGAAGCTTTCTTT.